Sequencing of this TCR beta chain was carried out in a study of molecular identifiers for immune sequencing clone quantification. General study points: Spiked Jurkat TCR RNA from one cell was reportedly detectable among 950,000 to 1,000,000 naive cells.

The table lists this clonotype with many counts. Its target is unknown. MiXCR was run by TCRdb on the PCR reads, yielding one entry per CDR3 protein. The top ten clones hold 0.94% of a sample with approximately 97,000 distinct CDR3 sequences, approximately 24% of them seen once. V shed 4 bases and J 2 bases; nucleotides not matched to a gene: 11. From germline, CDR1 is MNHEY and CDR2 SVGEGT. This CDR3 spans 17 amino acids. This sequence was found in a human donor in good health. Some libraries in this study had Jurkat cell RNA spiked in. Specimen: naive CD8+ T cells from blood, with Jurkat cell RNA spiked in. Subset here: FACS-sorted CD8+CD4-CCR7+CD45RA+ naive T cells. This chain joins TRBV6-2 or TRBV6-3 and TRBJ2-3; 8 bases line up with TRBD2. The CDR3 sequence is CASSFPFTSGTTDTQYF. The DNA of the CDR3 is TGTGCCAGCAGTTTCCCGTTTACTAGCGGAACCACAGATACGCAGTATTTT.